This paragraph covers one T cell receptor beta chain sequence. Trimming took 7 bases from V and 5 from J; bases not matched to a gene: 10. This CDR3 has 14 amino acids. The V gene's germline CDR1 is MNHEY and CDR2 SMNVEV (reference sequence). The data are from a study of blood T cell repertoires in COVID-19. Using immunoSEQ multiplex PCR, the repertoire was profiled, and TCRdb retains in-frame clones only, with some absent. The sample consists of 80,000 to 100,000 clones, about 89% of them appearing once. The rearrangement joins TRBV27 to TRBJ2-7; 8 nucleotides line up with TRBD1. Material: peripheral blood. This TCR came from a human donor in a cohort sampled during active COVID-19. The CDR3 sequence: CASKTWTGRNEQYF. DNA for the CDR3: TGTGCCAGCAAAACTTGGACAGGGCGGAACGAGCAGTACTTC.